This TCR beta chain was profiled in a study of response to subunit inactivated influenza vaccine. Findings and caveats of the study: Few additional T cells are recruited per seasonal influenza vaccination, authors suggested.

This CDR3 has 14 amino acids. The V and J ends lost 4 bases and 3 bases respectively, with 8 bases between them. CDR1 SGHDT and CDR2 YYEEEE come from the germline V gene. TCRdb reprocessed the RT-PCR reads with MiXCR, giving one entry per CDR3 protein. The table lists 150,000 or so distinct CDR3 sequences, about 10% of them singletons. In the case of this clonotype: No antigen is known for it.

Here the sequenced sample was CD8+ T cells sorted from PBMCs, taken roughly 24 months after vaccination. The TCR originated in a man aged 50 to 69 who received an inactivated influenza vaccine. The rearrangement joins TRBV5-6 to TRBJ1-6, with a possible D match to TRBD1 (6 bases). CDR3 region: CASSADSYNSPLHF. The CDR3, as DNA: TGTGCCAGCAGCGCGGACAGCTATAATTCACCCCTCCACTTT.